Here is one TCR beta chain with its context. The ends were cut back, 1 base at V and 7 bases at J, with 19 bases in the middle. In germline, CDR1 is LGHNA, CDR2 YSLEER. There are 16 residues in the CDR3. The sample is drawn from a study of blood T cell repertoires in COVID-19. On the study more broadly: PBMCs, B-cell-depleted T cells, or T cells were the source of the cDNA or gDNA that made up the material.

Under the authors' procedure: Estimates of nucleated cell counts were drawn from the amplification of reference gene primers. Data came from immunoSEQ multiplex PCR; TCRdb stores just in-frame clones and leaves some out. For V, J and clone size, that table is used; D and trimming come from the DNA. The sample includes 95,000 to 150,000 clones, 78% of them seen just once. The receptor was derived from a man between 65 and 79 years old with acute or convalescent COVID-19. Sequencing used peripheral blood. The V and J genes are TRBV4-3 and TRBJ1-2; the D gene is possibly TRBD1 (6 bases). The CDR3: CASSQGRDNRFPGYTF. The CDR3 coding sequence is TGCGCCAGCAGCCAAGGCCGGGACAACAGGTTCCCTGGCTACACCTTC.